This T cell receptor (beta chain) comes out of a study of blood T cell repertoires in COVID-19. Study at large: From the United States, Italy and Spain came samples of acute and convalescent COVID-19. In each case, the material was cDNA or gDNA derived from T cells, B-cell-depleted T cells, or PBMCs.

Per the authors' pipeline: Estimates of nucleated cell counts were drawn from the amplification of reference gene primers. The repertoire was sequenced with immunoSEQ multiplex PCR; TCRdb's copy has only in-frame clones and lacks some. Clone size and V and J calls were adopted from that table, with D and trimming inferred from the DNA. The sample has a few hundred thousand clones, around nine tenths seen once; the top ten hold about 10%. The CDR3 loop spans 15 amino acids. The J segment lost 3 bases and the V segment lost 5 bases, leaving 7 bases of the junction unmatched. Looked up from germline, CDR1 is KGHSH and CDR2 is LQKENI.

Material: peripheral blood. The source is a man aged 35 to 55 who had recovered from COVID-19. The V gene is TRBV18, the J gene TRBJ1-1, with 9 nucleotides matching TRBD1. CDR3 residues: CASSKTGGRDTEAFF. The CDR3 DNA sequence: TGTGCCAGCTCAAAGACAGGGGGTAGGGACACTGAAGCTTTCTTT.